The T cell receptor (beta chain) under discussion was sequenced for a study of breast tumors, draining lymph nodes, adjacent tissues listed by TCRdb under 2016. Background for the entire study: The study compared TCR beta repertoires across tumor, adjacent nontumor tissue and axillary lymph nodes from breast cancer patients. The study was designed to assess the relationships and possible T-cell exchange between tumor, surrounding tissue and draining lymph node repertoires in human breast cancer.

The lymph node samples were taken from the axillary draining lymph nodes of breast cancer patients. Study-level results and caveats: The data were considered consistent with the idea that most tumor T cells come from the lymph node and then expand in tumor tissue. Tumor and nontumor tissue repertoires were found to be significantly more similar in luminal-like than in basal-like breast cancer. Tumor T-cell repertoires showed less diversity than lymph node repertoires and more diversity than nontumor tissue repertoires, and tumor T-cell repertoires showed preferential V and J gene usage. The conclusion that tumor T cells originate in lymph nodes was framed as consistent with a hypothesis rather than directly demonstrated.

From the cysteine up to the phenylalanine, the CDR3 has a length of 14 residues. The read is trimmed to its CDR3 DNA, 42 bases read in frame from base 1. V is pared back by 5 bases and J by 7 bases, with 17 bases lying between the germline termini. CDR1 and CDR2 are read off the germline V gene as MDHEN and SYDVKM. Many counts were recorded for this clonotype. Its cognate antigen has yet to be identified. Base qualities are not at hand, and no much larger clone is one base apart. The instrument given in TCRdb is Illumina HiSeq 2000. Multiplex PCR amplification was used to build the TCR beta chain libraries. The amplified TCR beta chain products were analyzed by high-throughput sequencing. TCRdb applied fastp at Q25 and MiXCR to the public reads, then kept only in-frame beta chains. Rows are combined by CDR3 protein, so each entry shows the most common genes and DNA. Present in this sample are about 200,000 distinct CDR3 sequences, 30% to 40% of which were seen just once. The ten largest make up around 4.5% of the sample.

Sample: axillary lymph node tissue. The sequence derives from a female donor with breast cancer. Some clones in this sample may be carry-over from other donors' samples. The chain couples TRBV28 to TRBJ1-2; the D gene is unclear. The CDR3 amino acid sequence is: CASSEAKGMGGYTF. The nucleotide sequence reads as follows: TGTGCCAGCAGTGAGGCGAAGGGCATGGGTGGCTACACCTTC.